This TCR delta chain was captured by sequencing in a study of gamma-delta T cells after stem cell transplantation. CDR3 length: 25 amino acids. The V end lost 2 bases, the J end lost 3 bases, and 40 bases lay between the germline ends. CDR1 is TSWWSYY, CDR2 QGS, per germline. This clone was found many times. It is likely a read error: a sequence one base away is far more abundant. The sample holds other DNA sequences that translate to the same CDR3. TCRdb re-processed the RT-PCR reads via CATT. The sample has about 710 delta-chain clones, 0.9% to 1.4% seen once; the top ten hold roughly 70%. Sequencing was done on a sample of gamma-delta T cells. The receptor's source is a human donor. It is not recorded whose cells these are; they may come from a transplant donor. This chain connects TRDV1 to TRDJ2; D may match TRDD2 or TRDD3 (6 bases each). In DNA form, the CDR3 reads TGTGCTCTTGGGGAAAATCCTACTAAGACTGTCCTAATTCTAGGATACCGCCTTCTGACAGCACAACTCTTCTTT. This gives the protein CALGENPTKTVLILGYRLLTAQLFF.